These T cell receptor beta chains were read from a single sample in a study of blood T cell repertoires in COVID-19. Method: immunoSEQ multiplex PCR; TCRdb's copy keeps in-frame clones and lacks some. The data show roughly 400,000 clones, around 87% seen once. The sequenced sample was peripheral blood. These receptors all stem from a woman aged 55 to 70 with COVID-19, enrolled during active disease. Both conserved end residues are part of each CDR3. Fields, in order: J gene, V gene, D gene, clone size, CDR3 length, CDR3 protein, CDR3 DNA. The D gene is left open where the match is weak. Only part of the rows carry a size: once, few, many, or a class if the clone is expanded.

>TRBJ1-1|TRBV29-1|TRBD1|-|12
CSSRTGNTEAFF
TGCAGCTCCCGGACAGGGAACACTGAAGCTTTCTTT
>TRBJ1-1|TRBV10-3|TRBD1|-|16
CAISAFATGAGAEAFF
TGTGCCATCAGTGCCTTCGCGACAGGGGCTGGGGCTGAAGCTTTCTTT
>TRBJ1-3|TRBV12-3/TRBV12-4|-|-|13
CASSYGTGNTIYF
TGTGCCAGCAGTTACGGGACTGGAAACACCATATATTTT
>TRBJ1-5|TRBV12-3/TRBV12-4|-|-|13
CASSPSFNQPQHF
TGTGCCAGCAGTCCCAGTTTTAATCAGCCCCAGCATTTT
>TRBJ1-1|TRBV4-1|-|-|19
CASSHDTFGHRDRNTEAFF
TGCGCCAGCAGCCACGATACCTTCGGACACAGGGATAGGAACACTGAAGCTTTCTTT
>TRBJ2-7|TRBV28|-|-|15
CASSSTQGTASEQYF
TGTGCCAGCAGTTCGACACAGGGTACGGCGAGCGAGCAGTACTTC
>TRBJ2-2|TRBV4-2|TRBD2|-|18
CASNHPSGGAIDTGELFF
TGTGCCAGCAACCACCCTAGCGGGGGGGCCATAGATACCGGGGAGCTGTTTTTT
>TRBJ1-1|TRBV18|-|-|16
CASSPERGNRNTEAFF
TGTGCCAGCTCACCCGAGAGGGGGAATCGGAACACTGAAGCTTTCTTT
>TRBJ2-6|TRBV27|-|-|14
CASSQGSGANVLTF
TGTGCCAGCAGTCAGGGTTCTGGGGCCAACGTCCTGACTTTC
>TRBJ1-1|TRBV2|TRBD1|-|14
CASNDRQGSTEAFF
TGTGCCAGCAACGACCGACAGGGTAGCACTGAAGCTTTCTTT
>TRBJ2-1|TRBV4-1|-|-|17
CASSQVGQGTMYNEQFF
TGCGCCAGCAGCCAAGTCGGGCAGGGGACTATGTACAATGAGCAGTTCTTC
>TRBJ2-5|TRBV7-2|-|-|16
CASSPTHRGRQETQYF
TGTGCCAGCAGCCCCACGCACCGGGGGAGACAAGAGACCCAGTACTTC
>TRBJ1-2|TRBV6-5|TRBD1|once|15
CASSSSGQGGMGYTF
TGTGCCAGCAGCTCCTCCGGACAGGGCGGGATGGGCTACACCTTC
>TRBJ1-2|TRBV2|TRBD1|-|15
CASSATQGALGGYTF
TGTGCCAGCAGTGCGACGCAGGGGGCCCTTGGCGGCTACACCTTC
>TRBJ2-3|TRBV11-1|-|-|13
CASSLEGWDTQYF
TGTGCCAGCAGCTTAGAGGGGTGGGATACGCAGTATTTT
>TRBJ2-7|TRBV19|-|-|16
CASSRSWTESSYEQYF
TGTGCCAGTAGCCGATCCTGGACAGAGAGCTCCTACGAGCAGTACTTC
>TRBJ1-5|TRBV6-5|-|-|16
CASSYSSQGRNQPQHF
TGTGCCAGCAGTTACTCTAGCCAGGGGCGCAATCAGCCCCAGCATTTT
>TRBJ2-7|TRBV7-8|-|-|14
CASSPRRVSYEQYF
TGTGCCAGCAGCCCCAGGAGGGTCTCCTACGAGCAGTACTTC
>TRBJ2-7|TRBV15|TRBD2|-|15
CATSRRRGGWGEQYF
TGTGCCACCAGCAGACGCCGGGGAGGGTGGGGCGAGCAGTACTTC
>TRBJ2-1|TRBV7-9|TRBD2|-|16
CASSLWGGGTYNEQFF
TGTGCCAGCAGCTTATGGGGCGGGGGGACCTACAATGAGCAGTTCTTC
>TRBJ1-6|TRBV25-1|TRBD1|-|15
CASLSGQGNGSPLHF
TGTGCCAGCCTATCGGGACAGGGGAACGGTTCACCCCTCCACTTT
>TRBJ2-6|TRBV28|-|-|21
CASSPRGASFTFGPGANVLTF
TGTGCCAGCAGTCCTCGCGGGGCGTCCTTTACCTTTGGCCCTGGGGCCAACGTCCTGACTTTC
>TRBJ1-6|TRBV5-1|TRBD1|-|18
CASSLGGQGATYNSPLHF
TGCGCCAGCAGCTTGGGTGGACAGGGGGCTACCTATAATTCACCCCTCCACTTT
>TRBJ1-3|TRBV7-2|-|once|16
CASSLHSGGSGNTIYF
TGTGCCAGCAGCTTACATTCAGGAGGCTCTGGAAACACCATATATTTT
>TRBJ2-7|TRBV6-5|-|-|13
CASSIGRGYEQYF
TGTGCCAGCTCCATCGGCAGGGGCTACGAGCAGTACTTC
>TRBJ2-5|TRBV5-4|TRBD2|-|14
CASQPRGGPETQYF
TGTGCCAGCCAACCGCGGGGGGGCCCTGAGACCCAGTACTTC
>TRBJ1-5|TRBV7-8|-|-|14
CASSAHEGQQPQHF
TGTGCCAGCAGCGCTCACGAGGGCCAGCAGCCCCAGCATTTT
>TRBJ2-3|TRBV9|-|-|14
CASSVALLPDTQYF
TGTGCCAGCAGCGTAGCTCTCCTCCCAGATACGCAGTATTTT
>TRBJ1-2|TRBV5-4|-|-|13
CASSAGLRYGYTF
TGTGCCAGCAGCGCGGGACTCAGATATGGCTACACCTTC
>TRBJ2-6|TRBV5-6|TRBD1|-|17
CASSETGRSSGANVLTF
TGTGCCAGCAGCGAGACAGGGCGGTCCTCTGGGGCCAACGTCCTGACTTTC
>TRBJ1-1|TRBV7-9|-|-|16
CASSYFMGQQNTEAFF
TGTGCCAGCAGCTATTTTATGGGGCAGCAGAACACTGAAGCTTTCTTT
>TRBJ2-2|TRBV2|TRBD2|-|17
CASSLWQAGGPAGELFF
TGTGCCAGCAGCCTCTGGCAAGCGGGGGGGCCGGCCGGGGAGCTGTTTTTT
>TRBJ1-5|TRBV7-9|-|-|15
CASSTDSGSNQPQHF
TGTGCCAGCAGTACCGACAGTGGGAGCAATCAGCCCCAGCATTTT
>TRBJ2-1|TRBV27|-|few|14
CASSPHGQTVEQFF
TGTGCCAGCAGTCCACACGGACAGACTGTTGAGCAGTTCTTC
>TRBJ1-5|TRBV6-1|-|-|15
CASSEPGQSNQPQHF
TGTGCCAGCAGTGAGCCAGGGCAAAGCAATCAGCCCCAGCATTTT
>TRBJ1-2|TRBV6-2/TRBV6-3|-|-|13
CASSYGQRPFYTF
TGTGCCAGCAGTTACGGACAGCGTCCCTTCTACACCTTC
>TRBJ2-1|TRBV27|TRBD2|-|17
CASSRTPRGDLRDEQFF
TGTGCCAGCAGTCGCACCCCCCGGGGGGACCTTAGGGATGAGCAGTTCTTC
>TRBJ1-2|TRBV4-1|TRBD1|-|16
CASSLQTRDRVYGYTF
TGCGCCAGCAGCCTCCAAACCCGGGACAGGGTTTATGGCTACACCTTC
>TRBJ1-4|TRBV5-1|TRBD1|-|15
CASSWAGTGVEKLFF
TGCGCCAGCAGCTGGGCCGGGACAGGGGTTGAAAAACTGTTTTTT
>TRBJ1-2|TRBV5-6|-|-|15
CASSLRGARNYGYTF
TGTGCCAGCAGCTTGCGGGGGGCGCGGAACTATGGCTACACCTTC
>TRBJ1-1|TRBV18|TRBD1|-|14
CASSQTGGDTEAFF
TGTGCCAGCTCACAAACAGGGGGGGACACTGAAGCTTTCTTT
>TRBJ2-1|TRBV9|-|-|17
CASSVEPVGLDYNEQFF
TGTGCCAGCAGCGTAGAGCCGGTCGGACTGGATTACAATGAGCAGTTCTTC